This record concerns one T cell receptor (beta chain) sequence. Both 60 Vbeta primers and 13 Jbeta primers went into the PCR. Assay used: immunoSEQ multiplex PCR; TCRdb lists only in-frame clones, some missing. Found here are 100,000 to 150,000 clones, approximately 76% of them singletons; the top ten hold 25% to 35%. The sample is drawn from a study of cytomegalovirus exposure and HLA in healthy donors. CDR1 MNHEY and CDR2 SMNVEV come from the germline V gene (reference sequence). The CDR3 spans 12 residues. V gave up 5 bases and J gave up 7 bases, with 9 bases separating them. This TCR was recovered from a man aged 55 to 70 in good health and CMV-seropositive. The chain employs TRBV27 and TRBJ1-5; D uncertain. Sequencing was performed on PBMCs. The CDR3 loop is CASSPPGQPQHF. The DNA of the CDR3 is TGTGCCAGCAGTCCCCCGGGGCAGCCCCAGCATTTT.